The TCR beta chain under discussion was sequenced for a study of response to subunit inactivated influenza vaccine. Overall study findings and caveats: That few new T cells are recruited by each seasonal influenza vaccination was the authors' suggestion.

TCRdb used MiXCR to reprocess the RT-PCR reads, holding one entry per CDR3 protein. The sample yields hundreds of thousands of distinct CDR3 sequences, around a sixth seen once. CDR3 size: 13 residues. Trimming removed 0 bases at V and 5 bases at J, with 6 bases between. In germline, CDR1 is LGHNA, CDR2 YNFKEQ. A note on this clonotype: The antigen is undetermined.

This chain links TRBV4-2 with TRBJ2-3; the D gene is possibly TRBD2 (5 bases). The TCR originated in a man aged 50-59 years who received an inactivated influenza vaccine. The sample was PBMCs from blood, taken about 12 days after vaccination. The CDR3 loop is CASSQDRGDTQYF. The CDR3 bases are TGTGCCAGCAGCCAAGATCGGGGAGATACGCAGTATTTT.